Only a few counts were recorded for the clone carrying this TCR beta chain. The sample comes from a study of blood T cells in healthy people across ages. A sample-barcoded 5' primer and a J-beta primer mix were used in a second PCR of roughly 7 to 11 cycles. TCRdb re-called the 5' RACE reads with MiXCR, one entry per CDR3 protein. The sample comprises over a million distinct CDR3 sequences, under 45% of which are singletons, and approximately 17% rests with the top ten. The CDR3 has 17 residues. CDR1 SGDLS and CDR2 YYNGEE come from the germline V gene. With V trimmed by 4 bases and J by 5 bases, 10 bases remained unmatched.

The receptor was derived from a woman aged 55-69 years in good health. The source material was blood. The chain couples TRBV9 to TRBJ2-3, with 13 bases that match TRBD2. CDR3 nucleotide sequence: TGTGCCAGCAGCCAATTCGGAGGGACTAGCGGGAAAGATACGCAGTATTTT. This sequence encodes CASSQFGGTSGKDTQYF. The variable domain in full, with the rest retrieved from reference TRBV9 and TRBJ2-3, is DSGVTQTPKHLITATGQRVTLRCSPRSGDLSVYWYQQSLDQGLQFLIQYYNGEERAKGNILERFSAQQFPDLHSELNLSSLELGDSALYFCASSQFGGTSGKDTQYFGPGTRLTVL.